These 30 T cell receptor beta chains came from one sample sequenced in a study of response to subunit inactivated influenza vaccine. TCRdb re-analysed the RT-PCR reads in MiXCR, keeping a single row per CDR3 protein. The sample gives more than 550,000 distinct CDR3 sequences, 11% of which show up once; approximately 11% is in the top ten. The same data also contributed to another study, on T cells expressing NK-cell markers. That work adds: 5'RACE template switching with UMIs generated TCR beta cDNA.

The source material was PBMCs from blood, sampled on the day of vaccination. The receptors were gathered from a man aged 45-60 years who received an inactivated influenza vaccine.

This chain joins TRBV4-1 and TRBJ1-2; unclear D gene. The germline V and J ends were trimmed by 0 bases and 8 bases, with 7 bases remaining between them. CDR1 MGHRA and CDR2 YSYEKL come from the germline V gene. This CDR3 comprises 12 residues. This CDR3 reads CASSQEGIGYTF. In DNA, the CDR3 is TGCGCCAGCAGCCAAGAAGGCATCGGCTACACCTTC.

The genes are TRBV23-1 and TRBJ2-7, with a weak D call TRBD2 (6 bases). TRBV23-1 is an ORF; its function is uncertain. Between the trimmed V and J ends, which lost 11 bases and 5 bases, there was a span of 16 bases. The CDR3 is 12 residues long. This CDR3 is CAPQGGIHEQYF. Here the CDR3 DNA reads TGCGCCCCGCAGGGAGGAATCCACGAGCAGTACTTC.

This clonotype has just a few counts. This may stem from a read error, because a much larger clone lies one nucleotide away. The V gene is TRBV2, the J gene TRBJ1-2, with a weak D call TRBD1 (6 bases). The CDR3 is 13 residues long. In germline, CDR1 is SNHLY, CDR2 FYNNEI. V gave up 4 bases and J gave up 2 bases, with 8 bases separating them. The DNA for the CDR3 is TGTGCCAGCAGTGGGGACACCAACTATGGCTACACCTTC. It translates to CASSGDTNYGYTF.

This clonotype was seen many times. The rearrangement joins TRBV12-3 or TRBV12-4 to TRBJ2-5; 13 bases are a match to TRBD2. The V gene end was trimmed by 4 bases and the J gene end by 2 bases; junction bases not matched to a gene: 4. The CDR3 covers 16 residues. The CDR3 DNA sequence: TGTGCCAGCAGTTCCCGACTAGCGGGGGGACAAGAGACCCAGTACTTC. This translates into CASSSRLAGGQETQYF.

This clonotype was detected a few times. The V and J genes are TRBV12-3 or TRBV12-4 and TRBJ1-2; a weak D match, TRBD1 (5 bases). V lost 6 bases and J lost 7, with 15 bases in between. The CDR3 sequence is 13 residues long. Here the CDR3 reads CASRQSGFSGYTF. CDR3 sequence (DNA): TGTGCCAGCAGACAATCAGGGTTCTCTGGCTACACCTTC.

This clonotype was found a few times. The V and J genes are TRBV7-2 and TRBJ2-4, with TRBD1 matching 10 bases. The germline V gene encodes CDR1 SGHTA and CDR2 FQGNSA. The CDR3 has 15 residues. The trim removed 1 base at V and 8 bases at J, leaving 5 bases unmatched. CDR3 DNA sequence: TGTGCCAGCAGCTTAGGACAGGGGGCGTTTGACATTCAGTACTTC. As protein: CASSLGQGAFDIQYF.

This clonotype was seen only a few times. The chain recombines TRBV29-1 with TRBJ2-3, with D hard to call. This CDR3 is 13 amino acids long. V dropped 2 bases and J dropped 0 bases, with 6 bases sitting between them. Germline CDR1 SQVTM, CDR2 ANQGSEA. The CDR3 DNA sequence: TGCAGCGTTGAATACGGTAGCACAGATACGCAGTATTTT. Protein sequence: CSVEYGSTDTQYF.

V usage is TRBV4-2 and J usage is TRBJ1-1; TRBD1 matches 8 bases. The CDR3 totals 15 residues. V gave up 1 base and J gave up 3 bases; unmatched junction bases: 4. In germline, CDR1 is LGHNA, CDR2 YNFKEQ. CDR3: CASSQVLDRDTEAFF. The CDR3 region has the DNA TGTGCCAGCAGCCAAGTTTTGGACAGGGACACTGAAGCTTTCTTT.

This clonotype was picked up a small number of times. The J gene is TRBJ1-5, the V gene TRBV12-3 or TRBV12-4; the D is unclear. Deletions cut 3 bases from V and 7 bases from J, with 10 bases between. The CDR3 has 13 amino acids. The CDR3 bases are TGTGCCAGCAGTTTTCCCCCAGACCAGCCCCAGCATTTT. It translates to CASSFPPDQPQHF.

DNA of the CDR3: TGCGCCAGCAGCCAGAAACAGGGTTACGAGCAGTACTTC. Its translation is CASSQKQGYEQYF. J is TRBJ2-7 and V is TRBV4-3, with D maybe TRBD1 (6 bases). V lost 3 bases, J lost 4 bases, and 10 bases lay in between. CDR3 length: 13 amino acids. Germline V gives CDR1 LGHNA, CDR2 YSLEER.

This clonotype has more than one count but fewer than ten. This CDR3 reads CASWTSGGETQYF. CDR3 nucleotides: TGCGCCAGCTGGACTAGCGGGGGGGAGACCCAGTACTTC. This rearrangement joins TRBV5-1 to TRBJ2-5; 14 positions match TRBD2. Germline V lookup: CDR1 SGHRS, CDR2 YFSETQ. This CDR3 is 13 amino acids long. The ends lost 7 bases at V and 5 bases at J; junction bases unmatched: 1.

CDR3: CASSLGRLAGGPEETQYF. The DNA of the CDR3 is TGTGCCAGCAGCTTAGGGAGACTAGCGGGAGGGCCGGAGGAGACCCAGTACTTC. V is TRBV11-2 and J is TRBJ2-5, with 14 bases lining up with TRBD2. CDR3 length equals 18 residues. V lost 1 base and J lost 5; bases outside the gene matches: 9. Germline V gene sequence: CDR1 SGHAT, CDR2 FQNNGV.

This clonotype has a handful of counts. The chain recombines TRBV15 with TRBJ2-7, with TRBD2 matching over 9 bases. With V trimmed by 1 base and J by 0 bases, 7 bases remained unmatched. CDR3 length: 17 residues. CDR1 is LNHNV, CDR2 YYDKDF, per germline (reference sequence). CDR3 bases: TGTGCCACCAGCAGAGGTACTAGCGGGCGAAGCTCCTACGAGCAGTACTTC. It specifies CATSRGTSGRSSYEQYF.

This clonotype has a handful of counts. The chain couples TRBV12-3 or TRBV12-4 to TRBJ1-1; no definite D call. The CDR3 is 13 amino acids. The CDR3 coding sequence is TGTGCTTCGGCCGAGACTATGAACACTGAAGCTTTCTTT. Residues: CASAETMNTEAFF.

This clonotype appeared a few times. The chain employs TRBV29-1 and TRBJ1-5; 7 bases line up with TRBD1. CDR3 length: 14 amino acids. Germline V gene lookup returns CDR1 SQVTM and CDR2 ANQGSEA. Germline trimming cut 6 bases from V and 5 bases from J; bases unmatched to any gene: 10. CDR3 coding DNA: TGCAGCGTCTCCGGGACAGACAAAGATCAGCCCCAGCATTTT. This codes for CSVSGTDKDQPQHF. The full variable domain, its missing parts supplied by reference TRBV29-1 and TRBJ1-5, is SAVISQKPSRDICQRGTSLTIQCQVDSQVTMMFWYRQQPGQSLTLIATANQGSEATYESGFVIDKFPISRPNLTFSTLTVSNMSPEDSSIYLCSVSGTDKDQPQHFGDGTRLSIL.

This clonotype was recorded a few times. This chain uses TRBV20-1 with TRBJ2-3; the match to TRBD2 covers 8 bases. Trimming removed 4 bases from V and 1 base from J; junction bases left unmatched: 13. CDR3 length equals 17 residues. Germline V lookup: CDR1 DFQATT, CDR2 SNEGSKA (reference sequence). In DNA, the CDR3 is TGCAGTGCTAAAGTTAGCAGGAGGACTAGCCGCACAGATACGCAGTATTTT. It is translated as CSAKVSRRTSRTDTQYF.

This clonotype was picked up many times. The chain couples TRBV24-1 to TRBJ2-1; either TRBD1 or TRBD2 may supply D (6 bases each). Germline V gene sequence: CDR1 KGHDR, CDR2 SFDVKD. The length of the CDR3 is 14 residues. V lost 4 bases, J lost 7 bases, and 13 bases lay in between. The CDR3 loop reads CATSERGAKNEQFF. The CDR3 DNA is TGTGCCACCAGTGAAAGGGGGGCTAAAAATGAGCAGTTCTTC.

This clonotype was detected many times. J is TRBJ2-7 and V is TRBV10-2; tentative D call: TRBD1 (7 bases). V lost 5 bases and J 5 bases, leaving 22 bases between the germline ends. The CDR3 covers 16 residues. The germline V gene has CDR1 WSHSY and CDR2 SAAADI. The CDR3: CASSLLGGGVVHEQYF. CDR3 DNA: TGCGCCAGCAGTCTACTCGGAGGGGGCGTTGTACACGAGCAGTACTTC.

This clonotype was seen only a few times. J is TRBJ1-1 and V is TRBV18; D is unresolved. CDR3 length: 17 amino acids. In germline, CDR1 is KGHSH, CDR2 LQKENI. V was trimmed by 1 base and J by 0 bases, leaving 15 bases between them. As DNA, the CDR3 is TGTGCCAGCTCACCACAGGGCCTACCAGCCGTGAACACTGAAGCTTTCTTT. The encoded protein is CASSPQGLPAVNTEAFF.

This clonotype was recorded a few times. V is TRBV5-5 and J is TRBJ2-1; 8 bases map to TRBD2. Germline lookup yields CDR1 SGHKS and CDR2 YYEKEE (reference sequence). V lost 1 base and J lost 2; bases outside the gene matches: 2. CDR3 length equals 15 residues. The CDR3 spells CASSLWTSTYNEQFF. DNA of the CDR3: TGTGCCAGCAGCTTGTGGACTAGCACCTACAATGAGCAGTTCTTC.

There are many counts of this clonotype. The chain joins TRBV7-9 to TRBJ1-2; D gene uncertain. CDR3 length equals 11 residues. Trimming left V 5 bases short and J 5 bases short, with 6 bases between. Germline V gene lookup returns CDR1 SEHNR and CDR2 FQNEAQ (reference sequence). Written as DNA, the CDR3 is TGTGCCAGCAGCCCCCTTTATGGCTACACCTTC. Translating gives CASSPLYGYTF.

The gene calls are TRBV20-1 and TRBJ2-1; D unclear. V was pared by 4 bases and J by 7 bases, with 5 bases between. CDR1 and CDR2 from the germline V gene are DFQATT and SNEGSKA (reference sequence). CDR3 length: 10 residues. CDR3 DNA: TGCAGTGCTACGACTAATGAGCAGTTCTTC. This gives the protein CSATTNEQFF.

The rearrangement uses TRBV20-1 and TRBJ2-2, with TRBD2 matching over 7 bases. Germline assignment: CDR1 DFQATT and CDR2 SNEGSKA (reference sequence). The trim removed 5 bases at V and 0 bases at J, leaving 6 bases unmatched. The CDR3 contains 15 residues. The CDR3 sequence is CSAPLAGANTGELFF. CDR3 bases: TGCAGTGCTCCCCTGGCGGGGGCGAACACCGGGGAGCTGTTTTTT.

This clonotype was recorded a few times. CDR3: CASSLLPGETEAFF. In DNA, the CDR3 is TGTGCCAGCAGTTTATTACCCGGGGAAACTGAAGCTTTCTTT. The J gene is TRBJ1-1, the V gene TRBV27; D is unresolved. This CDR3 has 14 residues. V lost 1 base, J lost 5 bases, and 11 bases lay in between. Germline V gene sequence: CDR1 MNHEY, CDR2 SMNVEV (reference sequence).

This clonotype was detected only a few times. The chain links TRBV5-1 to TRBJ2-3; tentatively, D is TRBD2 (7 bases). This CDR3 is 13 amino acids long. V shed 6 bases and J shed 4 bases, with 12 bases lying between them. Germline V lookup: CDR1 SGHRS, CDR2 YFSETQ. The CDR3 reads CASTQGGADTQYF. CDR3 bases: TGCGCCAGCACCCAAGGGGGGGCAGATACGCAGTATTTT.

This clonotype was seen many times. This chain connects TRBV29-1 to TRBJ2-1; D uncertain. Germline loops: CDR1 SQVTM, CDR2 ANQGSEA. The CDR3 is 14 amino acids. V was trimmed by 3 bases and J by 5 bases, leaving 14 bases between them. The CDR3 coding sequence is TGCAGCGTTGACTACCGACGGATTAACAATGAGCAGTTCTTC. It codes for CSVDYRRINNEQFF.

This clonotype was counted at least ten times. J is TRBJ2-2 and V is TRBV29-1, with D tentatively TRBD2 (5 bases). The CDR3 is made up of 14 amino acids. The germline V gene encodes CDR1 SQVTM and CDR2 ANQGSEA. The ends were cut back, 2 bases at V and 5 bases at J, with 12 bases in the middle. CDR3 coding DNA: TGCAGCGTTGAACCGTACGGGAAGACCGGGGAGCTGTTTTTT. As protein: CSVEPYGKTGELFF.

This clonotype has a handful of counts. The chain combines TRBV12-3 or TRBV12-4 with TRBJ1-1; the D is unclear. V lost 3 bases to trimming and J lost 7 bases, with 6 bases between them. The CDR3 length is 11 residues. CDR3 sequence: CASSFSFEAFF. The CDR3 region has the DNA TGTGCCAGCAGTTTTTCATTTGAAGCTTTCTTT.

A few counts support this clonotype. The chain carries TRBV6-2 or TRBV6-3 and TRBJ2-5; 9 bases match TRBD1. This CDR3 contains 24 residues. V dropped 0 bases and J dropped 2; count of bases not matched to a gene: 28. The germline gives CDR1 MNHEY, CDR2 SVGEGT. CDR3 loop: CASSYSQDRGNIFVETLRQETQYF. The CDR3 coding sequence is TGTGCCAGCAGTTACTCCCAGGACAGGGGAAATATATTCGTGGAGACCCTGAGACAAGAGACCCAGTACTTC.

This clonotype was seen a handful of times. The gene calls are TRBV5-1 and TRBJ2-5; 9 bases agree with TRBD1. Germline V gene lookup returns CDR1 SGHRS and CDR2 YFSETQ. The trim removed 3 bases at V and 0 bases at J, leaving 0 bases unmatched. This CDR3 comprises 14 residues. The CDR3 sequence is CASSWTGDQETQYF. The CDR3 DNA sequence: TGCGCCAGCAGCTGGACAGGGGACCAAGAGACCCAGTACTTC.